These 25 T cell receptor beta chains came from one sample sequenced in a study of blood T cell repertoires in COVID-19. Generated by immunoSEQ multiplex PCR, the TCRdb table keeps only in-frame clones and is missing some. The repertoire holds about 230,000 clones, with under 90% as singletons. Source material: peripheral blood. Source of these receptors: a man aged 45-65 years with COVID-19, enrolled during active disease.

The chain carries TRBV28 and TRBJ1-2; no clear D gene. Trimming stripped 4 bases from V and 0 bases from J, with 15 bases between. The CDR3 runs 16 residues. Germline CDR1 is MDHEN and CDR2 is SYDVKM. CDR3 DNA sequence: TGTGCCAGCAGTTCCCTGGGTTGGGGAGCTAACTATGGCTACACCTTC. Its protein product is CASSSLGWGANYGYTF.

This rearrangement joins TRBV9 to TRBJ2-7; 8 bases agree with TRBD2. With V trimmed by 4 bases and J by 3 bases, 15 bases remained unmatched. The CDR3 is made up of 17 amino acids. CDR1 SGDLS and CDR2 YYNGEE come from the germline V gene. The CDR3 DNA reads as TGTGCCAGCAGCCCCCCCGCGACTAGCGAAAGTTACTACGAGCAGTACTTC. It encodes CASSPPATSESYYEQYF.

The table lists this clone with a count of one. V and J are TRBV10-1 and TRBJ1-2; 8 nucleotides align to TRBD1. CDR1 and CDR2 from the germline V gene are WNHNN and SYGVQD (reference sequence). V lost 6 bases to trimming and J lost 4 bases; unmatched junction nucleotides: 1. The CDR3 consists of 12 residues. The CDR3 DNA reads as TGCGCCAGCAGCACAGGGGGCTATGGCTACACCTTC. It specifies CASSTGGYGYTF.

Relative to its sample, this clone is large. At one end, the junction sequence differs from germline, possibly due to a read error. This chain links TRBV5-4 with TRBJ2-7; possibly TRBD2 for D (6 bases). Germline assignment: CDR1 SGHNT and CDR2 YYREEE (reference sequence). The CDR3 consists of 15 residues. The CDR3 reads CASSLVEGAFREQYF. The CDR3 DNA is TGTGCCAGCAGTTTGGTGGAGGGAGCATTTCGCGAGCAGTACTTC.

The chain links TRBV2 to TRBJ2-7; TRBD1 might be the D (5 bases). CDR1 is SNHLY, CDR2 FYNNEI, per germline. V shed 5 bases and J shed 0 bases, with 8 bases lying between them. The CDR3 extends over 13 amino acids. CDR3 sequence reads: CASSSGFSYEQYF. The CDR3 nucleotides are TGTGCCAGCAGTTCAGGGTTCTCCTACGAGCAGTACTTC.

The chain recombines TRBV12-5 with TRBJ1-2; D not resolved. Trimming shortened V by 5 bases and J by 0 bases, and 10 bases separated the two germline ends. Germline values: CDR1 LGHNT, CDR2 FRNRAP. The CDR3 consists of 14 residues. The CDR3 loop reads CASGHGETNYGYTF. CDR3 DNA sequence: TGTGCTAGTGGTCACGGGGAGACTAACTATGGCTACACCTTC.

The chain uses TRBV5-4 and TRBJ2-6; weak D call: TRBD2 (5 bases). The V end lost 4 bases, the J end lost 3 bases, and 14 bases lay between the germline ends. CDR1 and CDR2 (germline): SGHNT, YYREEE (reference sequence). The CDR3 has 16 residues. In DNA, the CDR3 is TGTGCCAGCAGCCCGGGGATCGGGGATGGGGCCAACGTCCTGACTTTC. Translation gives CASSPGIGDGANVLTF.

In DNA form, the CDR3 reads TGTGCCAGCAGCTTCCAGGGGCTCTATGGCTACACCTTC. Protein: CASSFQGLYGYTF. This chain uses TRBV6-5 with TRBJ1-2; the D gene is possibly TRBD1 (6 bases). Germline V gene lookup returns CDR1 MNHEY and CDR2 SVGAGI. The CDR3 extends over 13 amino acids. V was cut by 6 bases and J by 4 bases, with 12 bases left in between.

The chain links TRBV2 to TRBJ1-3; a possible D gene is TRBD1 (6 bases). The CDR3 is 16 residues long. Trimming removed 7 bases from V and 5 bases from J, with 21 bases in between. CDR1 is SNHLY, CDR2 FYNNEI, per germline. As DNA, the CDR3 is TGTGCCAGCAACCAGGCCGGAGGGGGGGCCCGAAACACCATATATTTT. This translates into CASNQAGGGARNTIYF.

The chain joins TRBV9 to TRBJ2-1, with 15 bases that match TRBD2. Trimming cost V 3 bases and J 3 bases; bases outside gene matches: 13. The CDR3 is 20 amino acids. Looked up from germline, CDR1 is SGDLS and CDR2 is YYNGEE. The chain's CDR3 is CASSGWTSGRGKGIYNEQFF. CDR3 nucleotide sequence: TGTGCCAGCAGCGGTTGGACTAGCGGGAGGGGTAAGGGAATCTACAATGAGCAGTTCTTC.

In its sample, this clone was seen once. The chain has TRBV9 and TRBJ2-7; D perhaps matches TRBD2 (7 bases). V was clipped by 1 base and J by 5 bases, with 13 bases between them. Germline CDR1 is SGDLS and CDR2 is YYNGEE. The CDR3 sequence is 14 residues long. In DNA, the CDR3 is TGTGCCAGCAGCGTACGGGGGGCGTCGGACGAGCAGTACTTC. Its translation is CASSVRGASDEQYF.

The chain recombines TRBV7-8 with TRBJ2-7; 7 nucleotides line up with TRBD2. V was clipped by 0 bases and J by 4 bases; unmatched bases: 3. Germline values: CDR1 SGHVS, CDR2 FQNEAQ. The CDR3 runs 14 residues. CDR3 region: CASSLAGRGYEQYF. The CDR3 nucleotides read TGTGCCAGCAGCTTAGCTGGGAGGGGTTACGAGCAGTACTTC.

V and J are TRBV10-3 and TRBJ1-1; D is possibly TRBD1 (5 bases). The CDR3 consists of 16 residues. Germline lookup yields CDR1 ENHRY and CDR2 SYGVKD. V lost 8 bases, J lost 5 bases, and 24 bases lay in between. The CDR3 sequence is CAIGGNQVAGETEAFF. CDR3 coding DNA: TGTGCCATCGGGGGTAATCAAGTGGCGGGGGAAACTGAAGCTTTCTTT.

The gene calls are TRBV11-3 and TRBJ1-1; D call uncertain. V lost 6 bases and J 1 base, leaving 6 bases between the germline ends. The CDR3 has 12 amino acids. CDR1 SGHNT and CDR2 YENEEA come from the germline V gene. CDR3 sequence (DNA): TGTGCCAGCAGTCAGGCGAACACTGAAGCTTTCTTT. It codes for CASSQANTEAFF.

V gene TRBV14 combines with J gene TRBJ2-3, with D tentatively TRBD2 (6 bases). V was pared by 8 bases and J by 0 bases, with 12 bases between. CDR1 is SGHDN and CDR2 is FVKESK in the germline V gene. The CDR3 runs 14 residues. This CDR3 reads CASRSGMSTDTQYF. CDR3 bases: TGTGCCAGCCGTAGCGGCATGAGCACAGATACGCAGTATTTT. The variable domain in full, completed from reference TRBV14 and TRBJ2-3, reads EAGVTQFPSHSVIEKGQTVTLRCDPISGHDNLYWYRRVMGKEIKFLLHFVKESKQDESGMPNNRFLAERTGGTYSTLKVQPAELEDSGVYFCASRSGMSTDTQYFGPGTRLTVL.

This chain connects TRBV5-1 to TRBJ1-2, with a possible D match to TRBD1 (5 bases). The CDR3 runs 14 residues. CDR1 is SGHRS and CDR2 is YFSETQ in the germline V gene. Trimming took off 4 bases at V and 5 bases at J, with 15 bases between the two ends. CDR3 sequence (DNA): TGCGCCAGCAGCCTGGACAATACAGTTTATGGCTACACCTTC. This encodes CASSLDNTVYGYTF.

The chain joins TRBV10-3 to TRBJ2-1; TRBD2 agrees at 7 bases. Germline V gene lookup returns CDR1 ENHRY and CDR2 SYGVKD. The CDR3 sequence is 14 residues long. V lost 10 bases, J lost 3 bases, and 9 bases stayed unmatched. CDR3 in amino acids: CATHKAGDYNEQFF. The CDR3 nucleotides read TGTGCCACGCATAAGGCGGGAGACTACAATGAGCAGTTCTTC.

The J gene is TRBJ1-3, the V gene TRBV7-2; TRBD1 matches 7 bases. The germline CDR1 and CDR2 sequences are SGHTA and FQGNSA. The CDR3 is made up of 16 amino acids. The ends lost 5 bases at V and 0 bases at J; junction bases unmatched: 7. In nucleotides, the CDR3 is TGTGCCAGCAGCCCCGGACAGGCGAGCTCTGGAAACACCATATATTTT. Amino acids: CASSPGQASSGNTIYF. The whole variable domain, filled in from reference TRBV7-2 and TRBJ1-3, reads GAGVSQSPSNKVTEKGKDVELRCDPISGHTALYWYRQSLGQGLEFLIYFQGNSAPDKSGLPSDRFSAERTGGSVSTLTIQRTQQEDSAVYLCASSPGQASSGNTIYFGEGSWLTVV.

The rearrangement links TRBV4-1 to TRBJ1-5; TRBD1 aligns across 9 bases. The CDR3 has 16 amino acids. CDR1 is MGHRA and CDR2 is YSYEKL in the germline V gene. V was pared by 3 bases and J by 7 bases, with 10 bases of the junction left unmatched. In nucleotides, the CDR3 is TGCGCCAGCAGCCAGGAACAGGGGGCGCGAGGACAGCCCCAGCATTTT. Translated: CASSQEQGARGQPQHF.

This chain joins TRBV28 and TRBJ2-7, with 14 bases matching TRBD2. The germline V gene has CDR1 MDHEN and CDR2 SYDVKM. There are 15 residues in the CDR3. J gave up 4 bases and V 7 bases, and 6 bases lay outside the gene matches. CDR3 residues: CASTLGLAGVYEQYF. The CDR3 nucleotides are TGTGCCAGCACCCTGGGACTAGCGGGAGTATACGAGCAGTACTTC.

Of note for this clone: This sample includes further DNA sequences coding for the same CDR3. The V gene is TRBV19, the J gene TRBJ1-2, with TRBD1 identical over 8 bases. The junction had 2 bases not matched to a gene; V was cut back by 5 bases and J by 3 bases. The CDR3 loop spans 13 amino acids. CDR1 is LNHDA, CDR2 SQIVND, per germline (reference sequence). DNA of the CDR3: TGTGCCAGTAGTTCACAGGGGGACTATGGCTACACCTTC. It translates to CASSSQGDYGYTF.

The sample holds one count of this clone. The V and J genes are TRBV18 and TRBJ1-2, with 11 nucleotides matching TRBD1. V lost 5 bases, J lost 3 bases, and 5 bases stayed unmatched. The V gene's germline CDR1 is KGHSH and CDR2 LQKENI. The CDR3 runs 15 residues. CDR3 region: CASSAGQGVDYGYTF. The CDR3 region has the DNA TGTGCCAGCTCAGCGGGACAGGGGGTTGACTATGGCTACACCTTC.

The chain has TRBV5-1 and TRBJ2-1; possible D gene TRBD1, 6 bases. From germline, CDR1 is SGHRS and CDR2 YFSETQ. The CDR3 spans 14 residues. V lost 2 bases and J lost 10, with 16 bases in between. CDR3 bases: TGCGCCAGCAGCTTTGACAGGCTACGGAAAGAGCAGTTCTTC. Residues: CASSFDRLRKEQFF.

This chain uses TRBV6-1 with TRBJ2-1; no clear D. The ends were cut back, 4 bases at V and 3 bases at J, with 16 bases in the middle. The CDR3 sequence is 16 residues long. Germline CDR1 is MNHNS and CDR2 is SASEGT. Here the CDR3 reads CASSGNPVHYYNEQFF. DNA of the CDR3: TGTGCCAGCAGTGGCAACCCCGTACACTACTACAATGAGCAGTTCTTC.

The J gene is TRBJ2-5, the V gene TRBV6-6, with D maybe TRBD2 (6 bases). This CDR3 has 14 amino acids. Deletions cut 5 bases from V and 2 bases from J, with 12 bases between. CDR1 is MNHNY, CDR2 SVGAGI, per germline (reference sequence). DNA for the CDR3: TGTGCCAGCAGTCCCGGGACTCCTCAAGAGACCCAGTACTTC. This gives the protein CASSPGTPQETQYF.